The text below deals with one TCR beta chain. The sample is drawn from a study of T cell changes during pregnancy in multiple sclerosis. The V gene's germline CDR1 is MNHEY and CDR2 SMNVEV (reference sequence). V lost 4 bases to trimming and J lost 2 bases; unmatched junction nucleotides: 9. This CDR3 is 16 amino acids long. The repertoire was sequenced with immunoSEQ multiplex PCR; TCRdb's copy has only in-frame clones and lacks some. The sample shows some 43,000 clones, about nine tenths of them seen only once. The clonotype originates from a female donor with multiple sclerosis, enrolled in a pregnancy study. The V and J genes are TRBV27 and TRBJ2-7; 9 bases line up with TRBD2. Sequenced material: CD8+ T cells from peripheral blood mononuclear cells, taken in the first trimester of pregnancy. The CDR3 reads CASSYRIAGAAYEQYF. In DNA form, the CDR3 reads TGTGCCAGCAGTTATCGAATAGCGGGGGCGGCCTACGAGCAGTACTTC.